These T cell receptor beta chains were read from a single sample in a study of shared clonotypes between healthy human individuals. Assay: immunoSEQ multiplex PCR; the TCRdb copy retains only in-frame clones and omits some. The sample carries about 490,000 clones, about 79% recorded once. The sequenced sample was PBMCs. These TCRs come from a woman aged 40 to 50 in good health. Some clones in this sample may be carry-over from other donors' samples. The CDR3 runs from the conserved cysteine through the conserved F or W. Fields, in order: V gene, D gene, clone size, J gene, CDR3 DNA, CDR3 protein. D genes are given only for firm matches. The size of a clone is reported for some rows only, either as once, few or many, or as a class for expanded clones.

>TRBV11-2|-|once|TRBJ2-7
TGTGCCAGCAGCCTGGAGCGGAGCCTAGAGCAGTACTTC
CASSLERSLEQYF
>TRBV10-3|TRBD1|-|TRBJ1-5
TGTGCCATCAGGGGACAGGGGCCCGCGGAGGCTCAGCCCCAGCATTTT
CAIRGQGPAEAQPQHF
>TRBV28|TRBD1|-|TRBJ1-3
TGTGCCAGCAACTTGCGACAGGGGGAAAATCGTTTAGGCTCTGGAAACACCATATATTTT
CASNLRQGENRLGSGNTIYF
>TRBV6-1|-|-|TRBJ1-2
TGTGCCAGCAGTGACCGACAGAACTATGGCTACACCTTC
CASSDRQNYGYTF
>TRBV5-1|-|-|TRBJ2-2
TGCGCCAGCAGCACAACGGCCGGGGCCGGGGAGCTGTTTTTT
CASSTTAGAGELFF
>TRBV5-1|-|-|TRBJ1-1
TGCGCCAGCAGCTTGGGGGGGACTGCTGAAGCTTTCTTT
CASSLGGTAEAFF
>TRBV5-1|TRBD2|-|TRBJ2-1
TGCGCCAGCAGCTGGGGACTAGCGGGAGTAGGAGAGCAGTTCTTC
CASSWGLAGVGEQFF
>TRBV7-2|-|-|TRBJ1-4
TGTGCCAGCAGCCCCAACAGGGCCCTTTCGGAAAAACTGTTTTTT
CASSPNRALSEKLFF
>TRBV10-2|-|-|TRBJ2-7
TGCGCCAGCAGTGGTGACCGGCTAGGAGGTGCCGAGCAGTACTTC
CASSGDRLGGAEQYF
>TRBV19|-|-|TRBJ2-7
TGTGCCAGTAGTATCGGGATCGCTTTTTCCTACGAGCAGTACTTC
CASSIGIAFSYEQYF
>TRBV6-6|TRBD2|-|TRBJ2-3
TGTGCCAGCAGTCAGAGCGGGAACGTGGATACGCAGTATTTT
CASSQSGNVDTQYF
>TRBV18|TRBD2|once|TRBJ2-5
TGTGCCAGCTCACCTGCGGGGGAAGAGACCCAGTACTTC
CASSPAGEETQYF
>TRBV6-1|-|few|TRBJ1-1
TGTGCCAGCAGTGTGGAAGGGGCGGACACTGAAGCTTTCTTT
CASSVEGADTEAFF
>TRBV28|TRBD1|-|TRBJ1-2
TGTGCCAGCAGTCTGGGGACAGGCAGTAACTATGGCTACACCTTC
CASSLGTGSNYGYTF
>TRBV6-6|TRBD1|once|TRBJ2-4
TGTGCCAGCAGTCACCAGGGGGCCCCGATGTACTTC
CASSHQGAPMYF
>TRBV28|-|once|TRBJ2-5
TGTGCCAGCAGTTTAGGGTACTCCCAAGAGACCCAGTACTTC
CASSLGYSQETQYF
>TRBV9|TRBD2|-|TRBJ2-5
TGTGCCAGCAGCCCGAGGCCTAGCGGGGGCCAAGAGACCCAGTACTTC
CASSPRPSGGQETQYF
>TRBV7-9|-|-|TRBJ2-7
TGTGCCAGCAGCTTAGGGGCTCCCTACGAGCAGTACTTC
CASSLGAPYEQYF
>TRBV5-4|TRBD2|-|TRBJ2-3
TGTGCCAGCAGCCCGGGGACTAGCGGGAGGACAAAAGTGAGGACAGATACGCAGTATTTT
CASSPGTSGRTKVRTDTQYF
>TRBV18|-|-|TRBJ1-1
TGTGCCAGCTCAGACCCCAGGGGATGGGGCACTGAAGCTTTCTTT
CASSDPRGWGTEAFF
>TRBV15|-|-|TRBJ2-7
TGTGCCACCAGCAGAGACAGTGTCTACGAGCAGTACTTC
CATSRDSVYEQYF
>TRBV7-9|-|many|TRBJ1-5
TGTGCCAGCAGCACATCGACAGACCCTTATAGCAATCAGCCCCAGCATTTT
CASSTSTDPYSNQPQHF
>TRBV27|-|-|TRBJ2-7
TGTGCCAGCAGTTTATCCAGGGCGCAAACCTACGAGCAGTACTTC
CASSLSRAQTYEQYF
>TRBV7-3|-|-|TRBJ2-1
TGTGCCAGCAGCTTAAGGCTAGATGGCCATGAGCAGTTCTTC
CASSLRLDGHEQFF
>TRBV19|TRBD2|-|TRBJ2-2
TGTGCCAGTAATCTAGCGGGAGATCCCGGGGAGCTGTTTTTT
CASNLAGDPGELFF
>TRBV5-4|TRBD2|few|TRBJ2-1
TGTGCCAGCAGCTTGCTAGCGGGGTACAATGAGCAGTTCTTC
CASSLLAGYNEQFF
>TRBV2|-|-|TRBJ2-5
TGTGCCAGCAAGGGATATAGGGGTCAAGAGACCCAGTACTTC
CASKGYRGQETQYF
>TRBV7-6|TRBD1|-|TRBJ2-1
TGTGCCAGCAGCGTATCCGGGACAGTCAATGAGCAGTTCTTC
CASSVSGTVNEQFF
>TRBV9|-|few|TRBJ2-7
TGTGCCAGCAGCGTGAGCGCGAGTTCCTACGAGCAGTACTTC
CASSVSASSYEQYF
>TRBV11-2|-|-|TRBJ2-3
TGTGCCAGCAGCCCCCCGGTTCGGACAAGCACAGATACGCAGTATTTT
CASSPPVRTSTDTQYF
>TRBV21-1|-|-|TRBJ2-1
TGTGCCAGCAGCACTTATCCCAAGGGGCCTAGGTACAATGAGCAGTTCTTC
CASSTYPKGPRYNEQFF
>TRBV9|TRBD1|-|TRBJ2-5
TGTGCCAGCAGCGTAGGCCACAGGGCAGGGGGCATAGAGACCCAGTACTTC
CASSVGHRAGGIETQYF
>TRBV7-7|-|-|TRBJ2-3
TGTGCCAGCAGCCCAACTGGGGGGACAGATACGCAGTATTTT
CASSPTGGTDTQYF
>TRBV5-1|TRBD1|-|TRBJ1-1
TGCGCCAGCGGGACAGACACTGAAGCTTTCTTT
CASGTDTEAFF
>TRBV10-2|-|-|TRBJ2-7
TGCGCCAGCAGTGAGTCGACGTCGGTAGCCGTCACCTACGAGCAGTACTTC
CASSESTSVAVTYEQYF
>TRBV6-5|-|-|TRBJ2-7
TGTGCCAGCAGTTTAGCTAGCCACTACGAGCAGTACTTC
CASSLASHYEQYF
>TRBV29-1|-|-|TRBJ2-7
TGCAGCGTTGAAAAGGGGGTTGGGGGATACGAGCAGTACTTC
CSVEKGVGGYEQYF
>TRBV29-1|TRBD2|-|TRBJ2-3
TGCAGCGTTGCGCCGGGCGCGGGGGGAGATACGCAGTATTTT
CSVAPGAGGDTQYF
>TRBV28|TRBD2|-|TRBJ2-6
TGTGCCAGCACCGCGGGGAGGGTACGCGTCTCTGGGGCCAACGTCCTGACTTTC
CASTAGRVRVSGANVLTF
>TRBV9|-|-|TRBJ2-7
TGTGCCAGCACCTACGGGCCCAATAACTACGAGCAGTACTTC
CASTYGPNNYEQYF